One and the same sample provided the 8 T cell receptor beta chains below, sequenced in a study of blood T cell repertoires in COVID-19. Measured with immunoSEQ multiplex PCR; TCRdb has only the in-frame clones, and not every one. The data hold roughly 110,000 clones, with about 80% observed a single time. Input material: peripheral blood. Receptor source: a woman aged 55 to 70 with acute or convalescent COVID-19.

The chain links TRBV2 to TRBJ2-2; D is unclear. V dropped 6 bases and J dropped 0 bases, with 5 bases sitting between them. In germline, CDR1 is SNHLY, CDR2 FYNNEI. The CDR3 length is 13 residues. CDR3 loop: CASSQANTGELFF. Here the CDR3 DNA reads TGTGCCAGCAGCCAGGCGAACACCGGGGAGCTGTTTTTT.

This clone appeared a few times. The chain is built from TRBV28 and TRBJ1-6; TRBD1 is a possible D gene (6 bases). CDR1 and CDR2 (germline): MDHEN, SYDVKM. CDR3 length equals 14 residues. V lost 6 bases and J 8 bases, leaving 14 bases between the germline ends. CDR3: CASSLRGGDSPLHF. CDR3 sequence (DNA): TGTGCCAGCAGCCTCAGGGGCGGCGATTCACCCCTCCACTTT.

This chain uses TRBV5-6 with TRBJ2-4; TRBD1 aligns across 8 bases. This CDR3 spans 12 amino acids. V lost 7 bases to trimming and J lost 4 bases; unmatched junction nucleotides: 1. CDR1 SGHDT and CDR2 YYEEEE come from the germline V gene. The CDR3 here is CASGTGKNIQYF. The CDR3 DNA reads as TGTGCCAGCGGGACAGGTAAAAACATTCAGTACTTC.

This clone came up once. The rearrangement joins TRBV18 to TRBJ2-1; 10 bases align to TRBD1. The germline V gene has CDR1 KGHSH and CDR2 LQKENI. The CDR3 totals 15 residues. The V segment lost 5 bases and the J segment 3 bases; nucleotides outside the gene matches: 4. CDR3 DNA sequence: TGTGCCAGCTCAGTCGGGACAGGGGACTACAATGAGCAGTTCTTC. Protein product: CASSVGTGDYNEQFF.

The CDR3 sequence: CASSYSTSGSEDTQYF. The DNA for the CDR3 is TGTGCCAGCAGTTACTCGACCAGCGGGAGTGAAGATACGCAGTATTTT. The chain couples TRBV6-5 to TRBJ2-3; TRBD2 aligns across 8 bases. Germline values: CDR1 MNHEY, CDR2 SVGAGI. V gave up 0 bases and J gave up 5 bases; unmatched junction bases: 7. The CDR3 runs to 16 residues.

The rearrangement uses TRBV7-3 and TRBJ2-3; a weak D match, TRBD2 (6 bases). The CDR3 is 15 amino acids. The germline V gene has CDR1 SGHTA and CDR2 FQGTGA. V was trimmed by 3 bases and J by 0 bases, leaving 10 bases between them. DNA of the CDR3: TGTGCCAGCAGCTTGGCTAGCGTTAGCACAGATACGCAGTATTTT. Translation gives CASSLASVSTDTQYF.

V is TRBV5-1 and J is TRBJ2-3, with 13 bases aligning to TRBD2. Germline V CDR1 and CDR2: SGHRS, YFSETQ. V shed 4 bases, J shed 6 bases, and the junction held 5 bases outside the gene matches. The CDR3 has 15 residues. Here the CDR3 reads CASSKETSGGDTQYF. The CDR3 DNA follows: TGCGCCAGCAGCAAAGAGACTAGCGGGGGGGATACGCAGTATTTT.

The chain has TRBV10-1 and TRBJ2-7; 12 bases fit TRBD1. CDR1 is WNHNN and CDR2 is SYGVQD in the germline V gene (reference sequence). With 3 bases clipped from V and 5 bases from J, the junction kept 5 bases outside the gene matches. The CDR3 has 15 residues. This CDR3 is CASSDPGTGGNEQYF. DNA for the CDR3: TGCGCCAGCAGTGACCCGGGGACAGGGGGCAACGAGCAGTACTTC.